This TCR beta chain was sequenced during a study of T cells after yellow fever vaccination. TCRdb re-derived calls from the 5' RACE reads in MiXCR, one entry per CDR3 protein. The table has more than 350,000 distinct CDR3 sequences, around 10% seen once. Germline CDR1 SGDLS, CDR2 YYNGEE. CDR3 length: 15 residues. The ends lost 0 bases at V and 5 bases at J; junction bases unmatched: 5. This chain connects TRBV9 to TRBJ1-1; 9 positions match TRBD1. The receptor comes from a man younger than 35 who received the YFV17D yellow fever vaccine. This specimen consisted of PBMCs, obtained on the day of the first yellow fever vaccination. In nucleotides, the CDR3 is TGTGCCAGCAGCGTAGCCGGGACAGGGTTGACTGAAGCTTTCTTT. Translated: CASSVAGTGLTEAFF.